These T cell receptor beta chains were read from a single sample in a study of CD8 T cells in ankylosing spondylitis. TCRdb re-called the 5' RACE reads with MiXCR, one entry per CDR3 protein. The sample has 220,000 or so distinct CDR3 sequences, about 18% seen once. Sequencing used blood, either unsorted or a sorted T cell fraction (not recorded which). The receptors were sampled from a male donor with ankylosing spondylitis. Both conserved end residues are part of each CDR3. The D gene is left open where the match is weak. Size is stated for part of the rows, as once, few or many counts, or as a class when the clone is expanded.

d_call clone_size j_call v_call cdr3_aa cdr3_nt
TRBD2 many TRBJ2-1 TRBV7-9 CASSLQGGEWLFF TGTGCCAGCAGCTTACAGGGAGGGGAGTGGCTGTTCTTC
TRBD1 once TRBJ1-1 TRBV9 CASSVGTGVMNTEAFF TGTGCCAGCAGCGTAGGCACAGGGGTCATGAACACTGAAGCTTTCTTT
NA few TRBJ2-7 TRBV29-1 CSVEVSDAYEQYF TGCAGCGTTGAAGTTTCAGACGCCTACGAGCAGTACTTC
TRBD2 NA TRBJ2-7 TRBV27 CASSLEAGGGYEQYF TGTGCCAGCAGTTTAGAAGCGGGAGGTGGTTACGAGCAGTACTTC
TRBD2 NA TRBJ2-7 TRBV4-2 CASSQGLAYEQYF TGTGCCAGCAGCCAAGGACTAGCTTACGAGCAGTACTTC
TRBD1 NA TRBJ2-7 TRBV7-9 CASSLRDRDYEQYF TGTGCCAGCAGCCTCCGGGACAGGGACTACGAGCAGTACTTC
NA NA TRBJ1-6 TRBV20-1 CSARELSAYLDNSPLHF TGCAGTGCTAGAGAACTCTCAGCTTATTTGGATAATTCACCCCTCCACTTT
NA NA TRBJ2-2 TRBV20-1 CSASRDDNTGELFF TGCAGTGCTAGTCGGGACGATAACACCGGGGAGCTGTTTTTT
TRBD2 NA TRBJ2-3 TRBV20-1 CSVPGLAGGLSGDTQYF TGCAGTGTCCCGGGACTAGCGGGGGGCCTCTCGGGTGATACGCAGTATTTT
TRBD1 NA TRBJ1-1 TRBV5-1 CASSPWTGDLMNTEAFF TGCGCCAGCAGTCCATGGACAGGGGACCTCATGAACACTGAAGCTTTCTTT
NA NA TRBJ2-3 TRBV4-1 CASSPRLSTSTDTQYF TGCGCCAGCAGCCCGAGACTATCCACTAGCACAGATACGCAGTATTTT
NA NA TRBJ1-6 TRBV4-1 CASSQPNEEPLHF TGCGCCAGCAGCCAACCAAACGAGGAGCCCCTCCACTTT
TRBD1 NA TRBJ2-7 TRBV4-1 CASSHENRGRSYEQYF TGCGCCAGCAGCCATGAGAACAGGGGGCGCAGCTACGAGCAGTACTTC
NA few TRBJ2-2 TRBV20-1 CSARDSAGNTGELFF TGCAGTGCTAGAGATTCAGCGGGGAACACCGGGGAGCTGTTTTTT
NA NA TRBJ2-7 TRBV5-5 CASSSGGPNVEQYF TGTGCCAGCAGCTCCGGGGGGCCCAACGTAGAGCAGTACTTC
NA NA TRBJ2-3 TRBV2 CASSEFGGPADTQYF TGTGCCAGCAGTGAATTCGGGGGGCCGGCAGATACGCAGTATTTT
TRBD2 NA TRBJ2-1 TRBV15 CATSRPAAGEYNEQFF TGTGCCACCAGCAGACCAGCAGCGGGAGAATACAATGAGCAGTTCTTC
TRBD2 few TRBJ2-1 TRBV3-1 CASSEGGLGLADEQFF TGTGCCAGCAGCGAAGGGGGGCTGGGACTAGCGGATGAGCAGTTCTTC
TRBD2 few TRBJ2-7 TRBV20-1 CSAYSGTSSYEQYF TGCAGTGCTTATAGCGGGACAAGCTCCTACGAGCAGTACTTC
TRBD1 few TRBJ2-1 TRBV7-3 CASSSLQGGSYNEQFF TGTGCCAGCAGCTCACTACAGGGGGGCTCCTACAATGAGCAGTTCTTC
NA few TRBJ2-1 TRBV16 CASSQSIASVPFF TGTGCCAGCAGCCAATCGATAGCTTCAGTTCCGTTCTTC
NA few TRBJ1-4 TRBV7-9 CASSLVDRIPEKLFF TGTGCCAGCAGCTTAGTTGACAGGATACCGGAAAAACTGTTTTTT
NA few TRBJ2-1 TRBV27 CASSRSHNEQFF TGTGCCAGCAGTCGCTCCCACAATGAGCAGTTCTTC
NA NA TRBJ1-5 TRBV27 CASSFGVSQPQHF TGTGCCAGCAGTTTTGGGGTTAGTCAGCCCCAGCATTTT
NA NA TRBJ1-5 TRBV20-1 CSAVKAPPNQPQHF TGCAGTGCTGTGAAGGCCCCTCCCAATCAGCCCCAGCATTTT
TRBD1 few TRBJ2-1 TRBV29-1 CSAEGWDRTYNEQFF TGCAGCGCCGAGGGGTGGGACAGGACCTACAATGAGCAGTTCTTC
NA few TRBJ1-2 TRBV9 CASSASGDYGYTF TGTGCCAGCAGCGCTTCAGGGGACTATGGCTACACCTTC
TRBD1 few TRBJ2-1 TRBV4-1 CASSHGWTGDVREQFF TGCGCCAGCAGCCACGGTTGGACAGGGGATGTTCGTGAGCAGTTCTTC
TRBD2 NA TRBJ2-2 TRBV20-1 CSASGGREAGELFF TGCAGTGCTAGCGGCGGGAGAGAGGCCGGGGAGCTGTTTTTT
NA many TRBJ1-6 TRBV28 CASSAGNSPLHF TGTGCCAGCAGTGCGGGGAATTCACCCCTCCACTTT
TRBD1 NA TRBJ2-3 TRBV10-3 CAISELGTGGADTQYF TGTGCCATCAGTGAGCTTGGGACAGGAGGCGCAGATACGCAGTATTTT
NA few TRBJ1-1 TRBV27 CASSLSRAGDTEAFF TGTGCCAGCAGTTTATCGCGGGCAGGGGACACTGAAGCTTTCTTT
TRBD2 NA TRBJ2-1 TRBV11-2 CASSLELLAGGPLDEQFF TGTGCCAGCAGCTTAGAGTTGTTGGCGGGGGGGCCTTTGGATGAGCAGTTCTTC
TRBD2 few TRBJ2-3 TRBV9 CASSVGLAGSADTQYF TGTGCCAGCAGCGTAGGTCTAGCGGGAAGTGCAGATACGCAGTATTTT
NA NA TRBJ2-7 TRBV24-1 CATSGQDDYEQYF TGTGCCACCAGTGGACAGGACGACTACGAGCAGTACTTC
NA few TRBJ1-1 TRBV29-1 CSVEEGAGGRTEAFF TGCAGCGTTGAAGAAGGCGCGGGGGGTAGGACTGAAGCTTTCTTT
TRBD2 NA TRBJ2-3 TRBV14 CASSQGTSGADTQYF TGTGCCAGCAGCCAAGGGACTAGCGGAGCAGATACGCAGTATTTT
NA NA TRBJ1-5 TRBV18 CASSPIQGEHQPQHF TGTGCCAGCTCACCCATACAGGGTGAACATCAGCCCCAGCATTTT
NA NA TRBJ1-1 TRBV12-3/TRBV12-4 CASSSPTGLEAFF TGTGCCAGCAGTTCACCGACAGGCCTTGAAGCTTTCTTT
NA NA TRBJ2-7 TRBV3-1 CASSQTRGRAYEQYF TGTGCCAGCAGCCAAACCCGCGGTAGGGCCTACGAGCAGTACTTC
NA NA TRBJ2-7 TRBV11-1 CASSATSSYEQYF TGTGCCAGCAGCGCGACATCCTCCTACGAGCAGTACTTC
NA few TRBJ1-1 TRBV20-1 CSARIREAEAFF TGCAGTGCTCGTATAAGGGAAGCTGAAGCTTTCTTT
NA few TRBJ1-2 TRBV4-2 CASSQEVGLGGGYTF TGTGCCAGCAGCCAAGAGGTGGGGTTAGGTGGTGGCTACACCTTC
NA few TRBJ1-1 TRBV29-1 CSVIGPEEAFF TGCAGCGTGATTGGGCCCGAGGAAGCTTTCTTT
TRBD2 NA TRBJ2-1 TRBV20-1 CSARLLAGQKNEQFF TGCAGTGCTCGGCTACTAGCGGGGCAAAAAAATGAGCAGTTCTTC
NA few TRBJ2-1 TRBV20-1 CSATTPSSYNEQFF TGCAGTGCTACCACACCAAGCTCCTACAATGAGCAGTTCTTC
NA few TRBJ1-4 TRBV6-5 CASSYSLGNEKLFF TGTGCCAGCAGTTACTCATTGGGGAATGAAAAACTGTTTTTT
NA NA TRBJ1-2 TRBV29-1 CSVPLPNYGYTF TGCAGCGTTCCCCTTCCTAACTATGGCTACACCTTC
TRBD1 NA TRBJ2-1 TRBV6-6 CASSYDRVNEQFF TGTGCCAGCAGTTACGACAGGGTCAATGAGCAGTTCTTC
NA many TRBJ2-1 TRBV7-2 CASSLSGLTGDEQFF TGTGCCAGCAGCTTAAGTGGACTCACGGGGGATGAGCAGTTCTTC
NA NA TRBJ1-4 TRBV11-1 CASSLSSGRVGEKLFF TGTGCCAGCAGCTTATCCTCCGGCAGGGTCGGTGAAAAACTGTTTTTT
TRBD2 NA TRBJ2-3 TRBV6-5 CASSYPSKGTITTDTQYF TGTGCCAGCAGTTATCCATCTAAGGGGACTATTACCACAGATACGCAGTATTTT
TRBD2 NA TRBJ2-1 TRBV28 CASSYHKTSGRVYEQFF TGTGCCAGCAGTTACCATAAGACTAGCGGGAGGGTCTATGAGCAGTTCTTC
NA once TRBJ1-2 TRBV29-1 CSVKENYGYTF TGCAGCGTTAAGGAAAACTATGGCTACACCTTC
NA few TRBJ2-1 TRBV7-9 CASSPTSQGWDEQFF TGTGCCAGCAGCCCAACCTCGCAGGGATGGGATGAGCAGTTCTTC
NA NA TRBJ2-2 TRBV6-1 CASRRPDWGTGELFF TGTGCCAGCAGACGACCTGATTGGGGCACCGGGGAGCTGTTTTTT
TRBD1 few TRBJ1-1 TRBV27 CASSLYGTGYEAFF TGTGCCAGCAGTTTATATGGGACAGGCTACGAAGCTTTCTTT
NA NA TRBJ2-1 TRBV9 CASSKGGGGRNEQFF TGTGCCAGCAGCAAAGGGGGGGGAGGGAGGAATGAGCAGTTCTTC
NA few TRBJ2-7 TRBV6-1 CASSGDGRGYEQYF TGTGCCAGCAGTGGCGACGGCAGGGGCTACGAGCAGTACTTC